This T cell receptor beta chain was retrieved from a study of blood T cell repertoires in COVID-19. Study-level information: Sources were T cells, B-cell-depleted T cells, or PBMCs; the material itself was cDNA or gDNA.

There are 13 residues in the CDR3. Trimming removed 5 bases from V and 4 bases from J; junction bases left unmatched: 4. CDR1 and CDR2 (germline): SGHVS, FNYEAQ. The method was immunoSEQ multiplex PCR; TCRdb's version includes in-frame clones alone and lacks a portion of them. The sample carries approximately 80,000 clones, 60% to 85% recorded once. This sequence joins TRBV7-6 and TRBJ1-1, with TRBD1 matching 7 bases. Sample: peripheral blood. This TCR derives from a human donor in a cohort sampled during active COVID-19. The CDR3 region has the DNA TGTGCCAGCAGCAGGGGACAGATCACTGAAGCTTTCTTT. Its translation is CASSRGQITEAFF. Complete variable domain (other parts from reference TRBV7-6 and TRBJ1-1): GAGVSQSPRYKVTKRGQDVALRCDPISGHVSLYWYRQALGQGPEFLTYFNYEAQQDKSGLPNDRFSAERPEGSISTLTIQRTEQRDSAMYRCASSRGQITEAFFGQGTRLTVV.